These 21 T cell receptor beta chains share one sample of origin, sequenced in a study of regulatory T cells in long-lasting Graves disease. Investigators prepared the TCR beta libraries by applying iRepertoire HTBI primers and Arm-PCR of CDR3 regions. TCRdb re-derived calls from the multiplex PCR reads in MiXCR, one entry per CDR3 protein. The sample has roughly 500,000 distinct CDR3 sequences, 20% to 25% seen once. Time point meaning: persistent/refractory GD, antithyroid drugs over 5 years with positive TRAb. The TCR library was made from RNA extracted from PBMCs. The specimen was peripheral blood mononuclear cells (PBMCs), collected when the disease was refractory, from a patient treated with antithyroid drugs. The receptor source for this set is a female donor with Graves disease.

This clonotype has just a few counts. The CDR3 sequence: CASSLVGLAGGSSSYEQYF. DNA of the CDR3: TGTGCCAGCAGCTTGGTGGGGTTAGCGGGGGGGTCGAGCTCCTACGAGCAGTACTTC. V and J are TRBV5-6 and TRBJ2-7; 11 nucleotides match TRBD2. The V gene end was trimmed by 0 bases and the J gene end by 0 bases; junction bases not matched to a gene: 11. Germline V CDR1 and CDR2: SGHDT, YYEEEE. CDR3 length equals 19 residues.

This clonotype was observed at least ten times. CDR3: CASSTDSSSLLEKLFF. CDR3 coding DNA: TGTGCCAGTAGTACGGACAGCTCCTCGCTTCTCGAAAAACTGTTTTTT. The chain carries TRBV19 and TRBJ1-4; possible D gene TRBD1, 6 bases. The CDR3 covers 16 residues. Per germline, CDR1 LNHDA and CDR2 SQIVND (reference sequence). V was trimmed by 4 bases and J by 8 bases, leaving 20 bases between them. The full variable domain, in which reference TRBV19 and TRBJ1-4 provide the parts outside the CDR3, is DGGITQSPKYLFRKEGQNVTLSCEQNLNHDAMYWYRQDPGQGLRLIYYSQIVNDFQKGDIAEGYSVSREKKESFPLTVTSAQKNPTAFYLCASSTDSSSLLEKLFFGSGTQLSVL.

This clonotype was seen a handful of times. The DNA of the CDR3 is TGCAGTGCTAGGCTGGCGGAAACTAGCGGGGGTTACAATGAGCAGTTCTTC. It codes for CSARLAETSGGYNEQFF. The chain has TRBV20-1 and TRBJ2-1; 11 positions match TRBD2. Germline lookup yields CDR1 DFQATT and CDR2 SNEGSKA (reference sequence). CDR3 length equals 17 residues. With 3 bases clipped from V and 4 bases from J, the junction kept 11 bases outside the gene matches.

A few counts support this clonotype. This chain joins TRBV19 and TRBJ1-1, with a possible D match to TRBD1 (5 bases). Germline CDR1 LNHDA, CDR2 SQIVND (reference sequence). Trimming stripped 2 bases from V and 0 bases from J, with 10 bases between. The CDR3 contains 15 residues. The CDR3 DNA reads TGTGCCAGTAGTATATCTGCAGGGCTGAACACTGAAGCTTTCTTT. Its protein is CASSISAGLNTEAFF.

This clonotype was counted at least ten times. This rearrangement joins TRBV27 to TRBJ1-1, with 9 bases lining up with TRBD1. The CDR3 has 16 residues. Trimming removed 7 bases from V and 1 base from J; junction bases left unmatched: 10. The germline V gene encodes CDR1 MNHEY and CDR2 SMNVEV (reference sequence). The CDR3, as DNA: TGTGCCAGCAATCATAATCCGGGACAGGGGAACACTGAAGCTTTCTTT. Translating gives CASNHNPGQGNTEAFF.

This clonotype showed up many times. The CDR3 DNA sequence: TGTGCCAGCAGAGGTCTTGGAGAGACCCAGTACTTC. It yields the protein CASRGLGETQYF. The genes are TRBV28 and TRBJ2-5; D is undetermined. This CDR3 has 12 amino acids. Germline V CDR1 and CDR2: MDHEN, SYDVKM. V was trimmed by 6 bases and J by 4 bases, leaving 9 bases between them.

This clonotype was counted a few times. This chain uses TRBV2 with TRBJ2-3; 12 bases fit TRBD2. V trimming: 6 bases; J trimming: 6 bases; junction bases outside the gene matches: 4. The germline V gene encodes CDR1 SNHLY and CDR2 FYNNEI. This CDR3 comprises 14 residues. CDR3: CASSLTSGGDTQYF. For the CDR3, the DNA is TGTGCCAGCAGCCTTACTAGCGGGGGGGATACGCAGTATTTT.

This clonotype occurred many times. This sequence joins TRBV29-1 and TRBJ2-4; 7 bases align to TRBD2. Unmatched junction bases numbered 9, after V lost 4 bases and J lost 9 bases. This CDR3 is built from 13 residues. Germline CDR1 is SQVTM and CDR2 is ANQGSEA. CDR3: CSVVPWEGSIQYF. CDR3 coding DNA: TGCAGCGTTGTTCCATGGGAGGGGTCCATTCAGTACTTC.

The rearrangement joins TRBV7-8 to TRBJ2-7; D unclear. This CDR3 spans 13 amino acids. Germline CDR1 and CDR2: SGHVS and FQNEAQ. Trimming took off 5 bases at V and 3 bases at J, with 11 bases between the two ends. The CDR3 DNA follows: TGTGCCAGCAGCCCGCCCCTGGTCTACGAGCAGTACTTC. Amino acids: CASSPPLVYEQYF.

This clonotype was observed a few times. The genes are TRBV10-3 and TRBJ1-1, with TRBD1 as a possible D gene (5 bases). The CDR3 extends over 12 amino acids. V dropped 5 bases and J dropped 6 bases, with 10 bases sitting between them. The germline gives CDR1 ENHRY, CDR2 SYGVKD. This chain's CDR3 is CAISITGAEAFF. In DNA, the CDR3 is TGTGCCATCAGTATTACGGGGGCTGAAGCTTTCTTT.

The chain's CDR3 is CASSLTYRDTGELFF. The CDR3 region has the DNA TGTGCCAGCAGCTTAACGTATAGGGACACCGGGGAGCTGTTTTTT. The gene calls are TRBV7-3 and TRBJ2-2; D not certain. The CDR3 has 15 amino acids. Trimming took off 0 bases at V and 3 bases at J, with 8 bases between the two ends. From germline, CDR1 is SGHTA and CDR2 FQGTGA. The entire variable domain, with the rest obtained from reference TRBV7-3 and TRBJ2-2, is as follows: GAGVSQTPSNKVTEKGKYVELRCDPISGHTALYWYRQSLGQGPEFLIYFQGTGAADDSGLPNDRFFAVRPEGSVSTLKIQRTERGDSAVYLCASSLTYRDTGELFFGEGSRLTVL.

The CDR3 DNA is TGTGCCAGCAGCTTTACAGGGACGGAGACCCAGTACTTC. As protein: CASSFTGTETQYF. The chain joins TRBV5-6 to TRBJ2-5; TRBD1 might be the D (6 bases). Per germline, CDR1 SGHDT and CDR2 YYEEEE. V lost 2 bases, J lost 5 bases, and 10 bases lay in between. The CDR3 extends over 13 amino acids.

This clonotype was recorded many times. The chain recombines TRBV12-3 or TRBV12-4 with TRBJ2-5; 7 bases align to TRBD1. The CDR3 loop spans 18 amino acids. V lost 3 bases to trimming and J lost 1 base; unmatched junction nucleotides: 14. CDR3 amino acids: CASSFRFRQGPIQETQYF. In nucleotides, the CDR3 is TGTGCCAGCAGTTTCCGATTCAGACAGGGACCAATCCAAGAGACCCAGTACTTC.

This clonotype was observed at least ten times. The chain joins TRBV10-3 to TRBJ1-5, with D perhaps TRBD1 (5 bases). V was cut by 5 bases and J by 2 bases, with 7 bases left in between. From germline, CDR1 is ENHRY and CDR2 SYGVKD. The CDR3 has 13 amino acids. The CDR3, as DNA: TGTGCCATCAGTCCGGGGGGCAATCAGCCCCAGCATTTT. This gives the protein CAISPGGNQPQHF.

This clonotype was picked up a small number of times. The genes are TRBV25-1 and TRBJ1-5; TRBD1 might be the D (5 bases). CDR1 is MGHDK, CDR2 SYGVNS, per germline. The CDR3 consists of 12 residues. The ends were cut back, 6 bases at V and 5 bases at J, with 8 bases in the middle. CDR3: CASRGTDQPQHF. CDR3 nucleotides: TGTGCCAGCAGGGGGACGGATCAGCCCCAGCATTTT.

V usage is TRBV12-3 or TRBV12-4 and J usage is TRBJ2-1, with 9 nucleotides matching TRBD1. CDR3 length: 16 residues. The ends lost 1 base at V and 7 bases at J; junction bases unmatched: 8. In DNA, the CDR3 is TGTGCCAGCAGTTTAGTGGTTTGGGGGACAGGGAATGAGCAGTTCTTC. As protein: CASSLVVWGTGNEQFF.

V usage is TRBV20-1 and J usage is TRBJ1-5, with a weak D call TRBD1 (6 bases). The V end lost 0 bases, the J end lost 0 bases, and 21 bases lay between the germline ends. This CDR3 comprises 19 residues. The V gene's germline CDR1 is DFQATT and CDR2 SNEGSKA (reference sequence). The CDR3 region is CSARDLGTPTSNSNQPQHF. The CDR3 DNA reads TGCAGTGCTAGAGATCTGGGGACACCAACCTCCAATAGCAATCAGCCCCAGCATTTT.

In its sample, this clonotype was seen many times. CDR3 coding DNA: TGTGCCAGCAGTTGGGGGCTAAACACCGGGGAGCTGTTTTTT. Amino acids: CASSWGLNTGELFF. V usage is TRBV27 and J usage is TRBJ2-2, with a weak D call TRBD1 (6 bases). Trimming removed 4 bases from V and 2 bases from J, with 8 bases in between. The CDR3 extends over 14 amino acids. Germline V gene sequence: CDR1 MNHEY, CDR2 SMNVEV (reference sequence).

The V and J genes are TRBV20-1 and TRBJ1-6, with D possibly TRBD1 on 5 matching bases. V was clipped by 2 bases and J by 7 bases, with 27 bases between them. CDR1 DFQATT and CDR2 SNEGSKA come from the germline V gene (reference sequence). This CDR3 is built from 19 residues. The DNA of the CDR3 is TGCAGTGCTAGACCCCCCGGGGCAGGGACCCAATACAGAAATTCACCCCTCCACTTT. Translating it yields CSARPPGAGTQYRNSPLHF.

V gene TRBV5-6 combines with J gene TRBJ1-5; TRBD1 is a possible D gene (5 bases). V dropped 1 base and J dropped 6 bases, with 11 bases sitting between them. The CDR3 is 14 amino acids. The germline V gene has CDR1 SGHDT and CDR2 YYEEEE. The CDR3 loop reads CASSLRDAVQPQHF. The CDR3 nucleotides read TGTGCCAGCAGCTTGAGGGACGCCGTTCAGCCCCAGCATTTT.

The chain joins TRBV12-3 or TRBV12-4 to TRBJ1-1; a weak D match, TRBD1 (5 bases). There are 14 residues in the CDR3. V was trimmed by 3 bases and J by 4 bases, leaving 12 bases between them. For the CDR3, the DNA is TGTGCCAGCAGTTTGCAGGGAATTGGCACTGAAGCTTTCTTT. It specifies CASSLQGIGTEAFF.